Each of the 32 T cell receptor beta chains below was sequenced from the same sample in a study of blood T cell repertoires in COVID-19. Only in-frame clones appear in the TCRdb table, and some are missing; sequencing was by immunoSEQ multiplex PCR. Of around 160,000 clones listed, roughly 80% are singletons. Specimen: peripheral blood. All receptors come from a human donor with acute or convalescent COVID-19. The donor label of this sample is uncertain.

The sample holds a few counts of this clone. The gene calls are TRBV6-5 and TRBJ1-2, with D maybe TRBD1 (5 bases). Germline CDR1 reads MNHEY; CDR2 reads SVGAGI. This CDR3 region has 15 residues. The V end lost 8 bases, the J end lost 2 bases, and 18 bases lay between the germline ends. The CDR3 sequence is CASQGPLGLNYGYTF. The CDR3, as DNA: TGTGCCAGCCAGGGACCCCTGGGACTCAACTATGGCTACACCTTC.

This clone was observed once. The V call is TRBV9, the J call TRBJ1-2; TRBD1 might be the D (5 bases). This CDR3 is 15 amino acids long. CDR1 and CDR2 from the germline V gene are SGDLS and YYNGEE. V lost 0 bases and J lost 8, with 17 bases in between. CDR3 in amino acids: CASSVGMAGSYGYTF. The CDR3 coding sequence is TGTGCCAGCAGCGTAGGGATGGCAGGGTCGTACGGCTACACCTTC.

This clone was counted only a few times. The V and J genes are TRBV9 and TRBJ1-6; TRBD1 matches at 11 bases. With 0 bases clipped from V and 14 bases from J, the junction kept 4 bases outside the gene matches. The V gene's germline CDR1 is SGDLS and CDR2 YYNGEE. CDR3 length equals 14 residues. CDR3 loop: CASSVGTGGYTLHF. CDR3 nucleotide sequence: TGTGCCAGCAGCGTAGGGACAGGGGGCTACACCCTCCACTTT.

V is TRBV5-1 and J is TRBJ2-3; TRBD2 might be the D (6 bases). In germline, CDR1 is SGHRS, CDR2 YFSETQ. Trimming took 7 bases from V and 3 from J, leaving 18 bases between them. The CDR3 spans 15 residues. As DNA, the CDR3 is TGCGCCAGCTACCCGCGGGACTTTGTAACAGATACGCAGTATTTT. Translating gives CASYPRDFVTDTQYF. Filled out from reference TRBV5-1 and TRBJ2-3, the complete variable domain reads KAGVTQTPRYLIKTRGQQVTLSCSPISGHRSVSWYQQTPGQGLQFLFEYFSETQRNKGNFPGRFSGRQFSNSRSEMNVSTLELGDSALYLCASYPRDFVTDTQYFGPGTRLTVL.

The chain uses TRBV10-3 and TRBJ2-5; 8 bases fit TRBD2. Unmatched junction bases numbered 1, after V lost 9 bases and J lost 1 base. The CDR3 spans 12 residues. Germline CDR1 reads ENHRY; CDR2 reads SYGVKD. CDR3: CAIRGGQETQYF. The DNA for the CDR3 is TGTGCCATACGGGGGGGCCAAGAGACCCAGTACTTC.

CDR3 nucleotide sequence: TGTGCCAGCACTGGATTCCGGGGGAAGAACACTGAAGCTTTCTTT. As protein: CASTGFRGKNTEAFF. The chain recombines TRBV19 with TRBJ1-1; tentatively, D is TRBD1 (5 bases). V lost 9 bases to trimming and J lost 1 base, with 18 bases between them. Germline V CDR1 and CDR2: LNHDA, SQIVND (reference sequence). There are 15 residues in the CDR3.

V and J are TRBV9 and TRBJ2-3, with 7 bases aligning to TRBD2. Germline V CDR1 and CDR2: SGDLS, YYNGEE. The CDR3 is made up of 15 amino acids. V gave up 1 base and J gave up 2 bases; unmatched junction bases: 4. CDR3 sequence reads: CASSVPTSDTDTQYF. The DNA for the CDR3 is TGTGCCAGCAGCGTACCCACTAGCGACACAGATACGCAGTATTTT.

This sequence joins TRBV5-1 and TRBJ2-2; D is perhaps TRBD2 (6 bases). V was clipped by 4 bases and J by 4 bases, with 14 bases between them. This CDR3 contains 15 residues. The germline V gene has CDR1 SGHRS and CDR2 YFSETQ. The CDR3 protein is CASSRLEGGTGELFF. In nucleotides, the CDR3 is TGCGCCAGCAGCCGTTTAGAGGGAGGCACCGGGGAGCTGTTTTTT.

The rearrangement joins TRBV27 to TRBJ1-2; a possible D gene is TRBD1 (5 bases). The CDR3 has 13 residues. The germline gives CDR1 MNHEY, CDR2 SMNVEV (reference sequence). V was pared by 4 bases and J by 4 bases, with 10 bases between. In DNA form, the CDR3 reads TGTGCCAGCAGTTCGCAGGGTTTCTATGGCTACACCTTC. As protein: CASSSQGFYGYTF.

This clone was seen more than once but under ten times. The CDR3 DNA reads as TGTGCCAGCAGCTTACGCGACAGGGGGGAAGGCTACACCTTC. It translates to CASSLRDRGEGYTF. This rearrangement joins TRBV7-8 to TRBJ1-2; the match to TRBD1 covers 9 bases. The CDR3 has 14 amino acids. Germline assignment: CDR1 SGHVS and CDR2 FQNEAQ. With V trimmed by 2 bases and J by 8 bases, 6 bases remained unmatched.

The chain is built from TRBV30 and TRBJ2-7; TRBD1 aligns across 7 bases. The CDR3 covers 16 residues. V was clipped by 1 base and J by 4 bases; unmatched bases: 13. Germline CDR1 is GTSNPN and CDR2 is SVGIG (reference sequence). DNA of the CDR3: TGTGCCTGGAGTGCCTTACCACAGGGGACAAAGTACGAGCAGTACTTC. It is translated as CAWSALPQGTKYEQYF.

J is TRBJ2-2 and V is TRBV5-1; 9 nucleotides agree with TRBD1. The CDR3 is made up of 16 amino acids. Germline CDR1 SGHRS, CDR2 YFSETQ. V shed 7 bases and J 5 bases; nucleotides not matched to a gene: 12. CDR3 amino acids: CASLYTGGAGTGELFF. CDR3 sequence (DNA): TGCGCCAGCCTGTATACAGGGGGCGCAGGGACCGGGGAGCTGTTTTTT. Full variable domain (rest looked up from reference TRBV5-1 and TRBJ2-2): KAGVTQTPRYLIKTRGQQVTLSCSPISGHRSVSWYQQTPGQGLQFLFEYFSETQRNKGNFPGRFSGRQFSNSRSEMNVSTLELGDSALYLCASLYTGGAGTGELFFGEGSRLTVL.

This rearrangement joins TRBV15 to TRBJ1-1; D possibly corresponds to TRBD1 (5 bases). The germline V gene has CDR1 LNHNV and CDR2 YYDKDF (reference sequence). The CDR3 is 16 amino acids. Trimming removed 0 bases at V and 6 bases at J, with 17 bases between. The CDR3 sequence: CATSRDPGPGGAEAFF. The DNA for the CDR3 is TGTGCCACCAGCAGAGATCCGGGACCTGGGGGGGCTGAAGCTTTCTTT.

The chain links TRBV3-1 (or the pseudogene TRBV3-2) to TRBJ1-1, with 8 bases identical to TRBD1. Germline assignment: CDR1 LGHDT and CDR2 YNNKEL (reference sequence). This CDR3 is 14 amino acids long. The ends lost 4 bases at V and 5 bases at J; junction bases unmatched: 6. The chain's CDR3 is CASSRTGRETEAFF. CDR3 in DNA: TGTGCCAGCAGCCGGACAGGGAGAGAGACTGAAGCTTTCTTT.

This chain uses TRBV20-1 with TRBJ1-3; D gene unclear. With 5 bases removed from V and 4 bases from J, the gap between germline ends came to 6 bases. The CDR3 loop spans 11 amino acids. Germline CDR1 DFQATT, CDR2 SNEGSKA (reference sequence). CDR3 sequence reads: CSAPQGNTIYF. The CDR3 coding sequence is TGCAGTGCTCCCCAGGGAAACACCATATATTTT.

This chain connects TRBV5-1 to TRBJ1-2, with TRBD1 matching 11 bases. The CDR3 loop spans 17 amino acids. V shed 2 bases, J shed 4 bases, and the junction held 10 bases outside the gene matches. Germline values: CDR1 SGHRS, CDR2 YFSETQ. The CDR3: CASSFGTGGVSFYGYTF. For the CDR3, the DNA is TGCGCCAGCAGCTTCGGGACAGGGGGTGTCTCTTTCTATGGCTACACCTTC.

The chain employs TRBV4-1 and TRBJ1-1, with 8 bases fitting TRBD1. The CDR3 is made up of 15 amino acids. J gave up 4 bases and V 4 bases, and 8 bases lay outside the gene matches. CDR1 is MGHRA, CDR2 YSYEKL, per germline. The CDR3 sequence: CASSLDRGSGTEAFF. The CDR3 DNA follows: TGCGCCAGCAGCCTTGACAGGGGAAGTGGCACTGAAGCTTTCTTT.

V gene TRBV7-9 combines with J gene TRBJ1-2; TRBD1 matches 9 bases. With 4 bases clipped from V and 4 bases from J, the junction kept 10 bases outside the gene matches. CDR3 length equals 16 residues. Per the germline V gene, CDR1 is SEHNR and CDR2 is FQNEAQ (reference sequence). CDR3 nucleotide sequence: TGTGCCAGCAGCTCCGCAGGCGGGGACAGGGTCTATGGCTACACCTTC. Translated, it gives CASSSAGGDRVYGYTF.

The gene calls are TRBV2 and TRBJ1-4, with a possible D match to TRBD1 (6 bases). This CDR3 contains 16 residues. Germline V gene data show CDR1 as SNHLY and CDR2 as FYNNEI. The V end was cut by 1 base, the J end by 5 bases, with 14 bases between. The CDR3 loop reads CASSEETGRSNEKLFF. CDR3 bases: TGTGCCAGCAGTGAAGAGACAGGACGGTCGAATGAAAAACTGTTTTTT.

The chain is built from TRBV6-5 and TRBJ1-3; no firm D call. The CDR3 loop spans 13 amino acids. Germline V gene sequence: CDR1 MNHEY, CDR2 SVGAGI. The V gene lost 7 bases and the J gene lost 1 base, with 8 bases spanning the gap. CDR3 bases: TGTGCCAGCACAGGCAGTTCTGGAAACACCATATATTTT. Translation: CASTGSSGNTIYF.

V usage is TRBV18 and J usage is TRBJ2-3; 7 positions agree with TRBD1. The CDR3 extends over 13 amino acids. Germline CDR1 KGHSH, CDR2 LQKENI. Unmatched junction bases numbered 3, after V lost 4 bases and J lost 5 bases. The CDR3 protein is CASSLQGEDTQYF. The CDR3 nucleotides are TGTGCCAGCTCACTCCAGGGGGAAGATACGCAGTATTTT.

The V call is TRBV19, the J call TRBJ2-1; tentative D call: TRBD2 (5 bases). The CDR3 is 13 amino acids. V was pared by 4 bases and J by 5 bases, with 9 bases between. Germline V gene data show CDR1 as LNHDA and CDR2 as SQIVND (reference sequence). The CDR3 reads CASSRGIDNEQFF. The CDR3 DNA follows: TGTGCCAGTAGTAGAGGGATTGACAATGAGCAGTTCTTC.

The CDR3 region is CASRERASPTGELFF. CDR3 nucleotides: TGTGCCAGCAGGGAGAGGGCTTCACCCACCGGGGAGCTGTTTTTT. The rearrangement links TRBV2 to TRBJ2-2; possible D gene TRBD2, 5 bases. Germline lookup yields CDR1 SNHLY and CDR2 FYNNEI. Trimming removed 6 bases from V and 4 bases from J, with 15 bases in between. This CDR3 region has 15 residues.

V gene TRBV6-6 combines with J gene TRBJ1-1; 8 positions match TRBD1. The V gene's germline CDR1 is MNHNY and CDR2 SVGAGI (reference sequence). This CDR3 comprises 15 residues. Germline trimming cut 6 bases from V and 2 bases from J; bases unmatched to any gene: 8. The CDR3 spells CASRQDDRGNTEAFF. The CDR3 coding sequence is TGTGCCAGCAGACAAGATGACAGGGGAAACACTGAAGCTTTCTTT.

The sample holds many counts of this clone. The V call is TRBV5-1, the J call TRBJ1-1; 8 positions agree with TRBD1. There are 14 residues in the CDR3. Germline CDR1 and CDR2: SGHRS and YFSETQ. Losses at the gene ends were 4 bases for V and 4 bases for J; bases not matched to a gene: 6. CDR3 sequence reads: CASSTQGAGTEAFF. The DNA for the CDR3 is TGCGCCAGCAGCACCCAGGGGGCAGGCACTGAAGCTTTCTTT.

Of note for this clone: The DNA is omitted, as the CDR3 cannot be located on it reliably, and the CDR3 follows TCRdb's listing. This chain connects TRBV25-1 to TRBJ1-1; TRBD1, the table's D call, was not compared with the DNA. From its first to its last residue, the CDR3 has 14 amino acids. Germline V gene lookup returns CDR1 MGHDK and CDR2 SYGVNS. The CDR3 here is CASSTSTEYPEAFF.

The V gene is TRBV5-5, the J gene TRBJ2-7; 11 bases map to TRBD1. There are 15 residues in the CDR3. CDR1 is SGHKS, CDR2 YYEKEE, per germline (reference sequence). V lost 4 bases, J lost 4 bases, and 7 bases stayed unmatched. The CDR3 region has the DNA TGTGCCAGCAGCGGTGAGGACAGGGGGCATTACGAGCAGTACTTC. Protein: CASSGEDRGHYEQYF.

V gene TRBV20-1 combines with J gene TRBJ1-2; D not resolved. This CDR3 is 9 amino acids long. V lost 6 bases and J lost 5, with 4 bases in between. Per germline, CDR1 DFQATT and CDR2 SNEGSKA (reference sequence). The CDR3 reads CSARYGYTF. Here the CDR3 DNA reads TGCAGTGCCCGTTATGGCTACACCTTC.

CDR3 sequence (DNA): TGTGCCAGCAGCCAAGCTTTAGATCAGCCCCAGCATTTT. It is translated as CASSQALDQPQHF. The chain joins TRBV3-1 (or the pseudogene TRBV3-2) to TRBJ1-5; no clear D gene. With 1 base removed from V and 5 bases from J, the gap between germline ends came to 6 bases. This CDR3 region has 13 residues. Per the germline V gene, CDR1 is LGHDT and CDR2 is YNNKEL (reference sequence).

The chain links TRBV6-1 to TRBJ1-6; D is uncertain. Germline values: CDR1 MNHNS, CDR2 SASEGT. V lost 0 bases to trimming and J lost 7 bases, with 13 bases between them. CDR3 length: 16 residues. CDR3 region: CASSEAEYIWNSPLHF. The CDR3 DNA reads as TGTGCCAGCAGTGAAGCGGAGTACATCTGGAATTCACCCCTCCACTTT.

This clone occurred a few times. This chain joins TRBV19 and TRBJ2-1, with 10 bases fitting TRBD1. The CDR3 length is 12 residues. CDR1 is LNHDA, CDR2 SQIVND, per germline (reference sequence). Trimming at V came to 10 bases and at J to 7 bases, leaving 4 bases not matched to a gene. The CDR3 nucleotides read TGTGCCACCCGGACAGGGGGTAATGAGCAGTTCTTC. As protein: CATRTGGNEQFF.

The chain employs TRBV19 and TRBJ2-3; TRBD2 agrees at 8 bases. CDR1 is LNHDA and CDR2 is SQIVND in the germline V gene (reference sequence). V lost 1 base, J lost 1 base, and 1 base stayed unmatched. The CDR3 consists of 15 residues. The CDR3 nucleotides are TGTGCCAGTAGTATAGGTAGCGGGGGCACAGATACGCAGTATTTT. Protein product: CASSIGSGGTDTQYF.